One and the same sample provided the 27 T cell receptor beta chains below, sequenced in a study of shared clonotypes between healthy human individuals. CD45RO-negative, CCR7-positively selected cells formed the naive CD8 fraction, excluding terminally differentiated effector memory CD45RA+ cells. Produced via immunoSEQ multiplex PCR; TCRdb's table is partial and in-frame only. The sample carries roughly 2,000,000 clones, about 93% recorded once. The specimen sequenced was naive CD8+ T cells from PBMCs. The receptors come from a man between 18 and 35 years old in good health. Some clones in this sample may be carry-over from other donors' samples.

The rearrangement joins TRBV5-1 to TRBJ1-3; D perhaps matches TRBD1 (5 bases). Germline V CDR1 and CDR2: SGHRS, YFSETQ. Trimming stripped 0 bases from V and 2 bases from J, with 6 bases between. CDR3 length: 14 amino acids. The CDR3 DNA sequence: TGCGCCAGCAGCTTGGTGGGGGCTGGAAACACCATATATTTT. Translating gives CASSLVGAGNTIYF.

This sequence joins TRBV7-9 and TRBJ1-6; D is possibly TRBD1 (6 bases). Trimming pared 2 bases from V and 7 bases from J, leaving 15 bases between. The germline CDR1 and CDR2 sequences are SEHNR and FQNEAQ (reference sequence). CDR3 length: 16 residues. The CDR3 loop is CASSLPTGGGNSPLHF. The CDR3 region has the DNA TGTGCCAGCAGCTTACCGACAGGCGGTGGGAATTCACCCCTCCACTTT.

This sequence joins TRBV2 and TRBJ2-5; D possibly uses TRBD1 or TRBD2 (7 bases each). The germline V gene encodes CDR1 SNHLY and CDR2 FYNNEI. V dropped 2 bases and J dropped 2 bases, with 18 bases sitting between them. The CDR3 loop spans 17 amino acids. The CDR3, as DNA: TGTGCCAGCAGTGAACGTCTCGGGGGGACAGTACAAGAGACCCAGTACTTC. This codes for CASSERLGGTVQETQYF.

V gene TRBV27 combines with J gene TRBJ2-2; 11 positions match TRBD2. Germline V gives CDR1 MNHEY, CDR2 SMNVEV (reference sequence). The V and J ends lost 2 bases and 9 bases, in that order; junction bases with no gene match: 5. This CDR3 comprises 15 residues. CDR3 sequence reads: CASSLGTSGSRELFF. The CDR3, as DNA: TGTGCCAGCAGTTTAGGCACTAGCGGGAGTCGGGAGCTGTTTTTT.

V gene TRBV27 combines with J gene TRBJ2-3; unclear D gene. The germline CDR1 and CDR2 sequences are MNHEY and SMNVEV (reference sequence). The ends were cut back, 5 bases at V and 0 bases at J, with 18 bases in the middle. This CDR3 region has 17 residues. The CDR3 DNA is TGTGCCAGCAGTCCCTGGGCGGAGCAGTTTAGCACAGATACGCAGTATTTT. Protein product: CASSPWAEQFSTDTQYF.

The chain joins TRBV27 to TRBJ2-7, with TRBD2 as a possible D gene (5 bases). Germline loops: CDR1 MNHEY, CDR2 SMNVEV (reference sequence). The CDR3 contains 14 residues. The ends were cut back, 10 bases at V and 5 bases at J, with 21 bases in the middle. In DNA, the CDR3 is TGTGCCACCCGGAGGACTGGCTGGTTGGACGAGCAGTACTTC. The encoded protein is CATRRTGWLDEQYF.

CDR3 region: CASSLYRQGTEAFF. CDR3 DNA: TGTGCCAGCAGCTTATACAGGCAGGGGACTGAAGCTTTCTTT. The chain uses TRBV7-2 and TRBJ1-1, with a possible D match to TRBD1 (6 bases). Per germline, CDR1 SGHTA and CDR2 FQGNSA. The V and J ends lost 2 bases and 5 bases respectively, with 12 bases between them. CDR3 size: 14 residues.

This clone has just a few counts. V and J are TRBV11-2 and TRBJ1-1; tentatively, D is TRBD1 (5 bases). The V gene lost 1 base and the J gene lost 4 bases, with 10 bases spanning the gap. The CDR3 spans 14 residues. Germline V CDR1 and CDR2: SGHAT, FQNNGV. The CDR3 protein is CASSLARGITEAFF. CDR3 in DNA: TGTGCCAGCAGCTTAGCCCGGGGGATCACTGAAGCTTTCTTT.

V usage is TRBV4-3 and J usage is TRBJ2-7; a weak D match, TRBD2 (6 bases). This CDR3 is 17 amino acids long. The V gene's germline CDR1 is LGHNA and CDR2 YSLEER. V lost 0 bases to trimming and J lost 1 base, with 16 bases between them. CDR3 residues: CASSQEFIRLGSYEQYF. CDR3 nucleotide sequence: TGCGCCAGCAGCCAAGAATTTATACGACTAGGATCCTACGAGCAGTACTTC.

This clone was detected only a few times. The CDR3 protein is CASSPGLTGNQPQHF. The CDR3 region has the DNA TGTGCCAGCAGTCCGGGACTCACAGGCAATCAGCCCCAGCATTTT. The gene calls are TRBV27 and TRBJ1-5; possibly TRBD1 for D (5 bases). Trimming took off 5 bases at V and 2 bases at J, with 13 bases between the two ends. This CDR3 contains 15 residues. Germline V CDR1 and CDR2: MNHEY, SMNVEV (reference sequence).

The chain couples TRBV4-2 to TRBJ2-1, with D tentatively TRBD1 or TRBD2 (6 bases each). This CDR3 has 14 amino acids. V lost 1 base to trimming and J lost 6 bases, with 10 bases between them. Germline V gives CDR1 LGHNA, CDR2 YNFKEQ. The CDR3 protein is CASSQGGAFNEQFF. CDR3 in DNA: TGTGCCAGCAGCCAAGGGGGGGCGTTCAATGAGCAGTTCTTC.

This clone has a single count. The V and J genes are TRBV19 and TRBJ1-2; a possible D gene is TRBD1 (5 bases). Per germline, CDR1 LNHDA and CDR2 SQIVND (reference sequence). The CDR3 is 12 amino acids. Trimming stripped 3 bases from V and 10 bases from J, with 12 bases between. Here the CDR3 DNA reads TGTGCCAGTAGTATTCCGGACAAGTACTACACCTTC. This gives the protein CASSIPDKYYTF.

The genes are TRBV7-9 and TRBJ1-2, with D possibly matching TRBD1 (6 bases). With 6 bases removed from V and 4 bases from J, the gap between germline ends came to 12 bases. Germline V gene data show CDR1 as SEHNR and CDR2 as FQNEAQ (reference sequence). This CDR3 has 13 amino acids. In DNA, the CDR3 is TGTGCCAGCAGGAGCGACAGGTTCTATGGCTACACCTTC. Amino acids: CASRSDRFYGYTF.

This chain links TRBV27 with TRBJ2-7; 7 positions match TRBD1. The CDR3 has 12 amino acids. V shed 5 bases, J shed 12 bases, and the junction held 10 bases outside the gene matches. CDR1 is MNHEY, CDR2 SMNVEV, per germline (reference sequence). This CDR3 is CASSVGPGQTYF. For the CDR3, the DNA is TGTGCCAGCAGTGTAGGACCGGGACAGACGTACTTC.

The genes are TRBV5-1 and TRBJ1-1, with D possibly matching TRBD1 (5 bases). This CDR3 contains 16 residues. Trimming took off 1 base at V and 4 bases at J, with 17 bases between the two ends. Germline CDR1 is SGHRS and CDR2 is YFSETQ. CDR3 protein: CASSLKGAGVLTEAFF. The CDR3 DNA reads TGCGCCAGCAGCTTGAAAGGGGCCGGCGTCCTCACTGAAGCTTTCTTT.

The V call is TRBV7-9, the J call TRBJ1-1; 10 nucleotides line up with TRBD1. Unmatched junction bases numbered 5, after V lost 5 bases and J lost 2 bases. The CDR3 is 15 amino acids. Germline CDR1 reads SEHNR; CDR2 reads FQNEAQ (reference sequence). The CDR3 bases are TGTGCCAGCAGCGGGGGGACAGGGGCCAACACTGAAGCTTTCTTT. It is translated as CASSGGTGANTEAFF.

V usage is TRBV28 and J usage is TRBJ2-3; weak D call: TRBD1 (5 bases). This CDR3 contains 15 residues. The V gene's germline CDR1 is MDHEN and CDR2 SYDVKM. V dropped 4 bases and J dropped 0 bases, with 11 bases sitting between them. The CDR3 loop is CASSSTGSSTDTQYF. Here the CDR3 DNA reads TGTGCCAGCAGTTCCACAGGCTCTAGCACAGATACGCAGTATTTT.

The chain links TRBV7-9 to TRBJ2-1; D is uncertain. Germline V gene sequence: CDR1 SEHNR, CDR2 FQNEAQ (reference sequence). The CDR3 runs to 15 residues. V was clipped by 1 base and J by 4 bases, with 11 bases between them. The DNA for the CDR3 is TGTGCCAGCAGCTTAGGCGTCAGTCAGTACAATGAGCAGTTCTTC. Protein product: CASSLGVSQYNEQFF.

The CDR3 sequence is CAWTVFGYTEAFF. In DNA, the CDR3 is TGTGCCTGGACGGTTTTTGGGTACACTGAAGCTTTCTTT. The rearrangement uses TRBV30 and TRBJ1-1; the D is unclear. The CDR3 runs to 13 residues. V lost 4 bases and J 3 bases, leaving 12 bases between the germline ends. Germline CDR1 reads GTSNPN; CDR2 reads SVGIG (reference sequence).

The CDR3 here is CASWASGNNEQFF. The CDR3 DNA reads TGTGCCTCTTGGGCTAGCGGGAACAATGAGCAGTTCTTC. The chain is built from TRBV11-2 and TRBJ2-1; 9 nucleotides line up with TRBD2. This CDR3 region has 13 residues. V was pared by 11 bases and J by 5 bases, with 7 bases of the junction left unmatched. Germline V gives CDR1 SGHAT, CDR2 FQNNGV.

The CDR3 DNA reads as TGTGCCACGCCCCTGGGGAATGAGCAGTTCTTC. It codes for CATPLGNEQFF. This chain connects TRBV7-9 to TRBJ2-1; D call uncertain. V was clipped by 10 bases and J by 7 bases, with 11 bases between them. Per the germline V gene, CDR1 is SEHNR and CDR2 is FQNEAQ (reference sequence). CDR3 length equals 11 residues.

This chain uses TRBV4-2 with TRBJ2-3; perhaps TRBD2 as D (5 bases). Deletions cut 0 bases from V and 4 bases from J, with 23 bases between. Germline values: CDR1 LGHNA, CDR2 YNFKEQ. The CDR3 totals 19 residues. CDR3 residues: CASSQDPGRFLAVADTQYF. The CDR3 DNA is TGTGCCAGCAGCCAAGATCCGGGGAGATTTTTGGCCGTTGCAGATACGCAGTATTTT.

This chain links TRBV7-8 with TRBJ2-1, with D hard to call. The CDR3 is 14 amino acids. V lost 1 base and J lost 9, with 13 bases in between. Germline CDR1 reads SGHVS; CDR2 reads FQNEAQ. CDR3 sequence reads: CASSLDGIKGEQFF. As DNA, the CDR3 is TGTGCCAGCAGCTTAGATGGGATAAAAGGTGAGCAGTTCTTC.

The CDR3 loop is CASSVSGVDEQYF. CDR3 nucleotide sequence: TGTGCCAGCAGCGTATCAGGGGTCGACGAGCAGTACTTC. The rearrangement uses TRBV9 and TRBJ2-7; D possibly corresponds to TRBD1 (6 bases). V dropped 1 base and J dropped 5 bases, with 10 bases sitting between them. Germline assignment: CDR1 SGDLS and CDR2 YYNGEE. The CDR3 spans 13 residues.

This chain links TRBV10-1 with TRBJ2-7; maybe TRBD1 (5 bases). V was pared by 3 bases and J by 6 bases, with 18 bases between. The CDR3 contains 15 residues. Per the germline V gene, CDR1 is WNHNN and CDR2 is SYGVQD (reference sequence). Here the CDR3 reads CASSDPRTTQSEQYF. In DNA form, the CDR3 reads TGCGCCAGCAGTGACCCTAGGACAACCCAGTCCGAGCAGTACTTC.

The chain employs TRBV28 and TRBJ2-7, with 12 bases that match TRBD1. The V and J ends lost 3 bases and 6 bases, in that order; junction bases with no gene match: 6. Germline V gene data show CDR1 as MDHEN and CDR2 as SYDVKM. The CDR3 totals 15 residues. CDR3 in DNA: TGTGCCAGCAGTTTGGGACAGGGGGCTCCGGGCGAGCAGTACTTC. Its translation is CASSLGQGAPGEQYF.

The V and J genes are TRBV27 and TRBJ2-7; perhaps TRBD1 as D (5 bases). CDR3 length equals 14 residues. Germline CDR1 and CDR2: MNHEY and SMNVEV (reference sequence). V lost 4 bases and J 7 bases, leaving 17 bases between the germline ends. The CDR3 sequence: CASSWGGLGWEQYF. The CDR3 DNA is TGTGCCAGCAGTTGGGGCGGTTTAGGGTGGGAGCAGTACTTC.